The 9 T cell receptor beta chains listed next were all sequenced from one sample in a study of cytomegalovirus exposure and HLA in healthy donors (dated by TCRdb to about 2017). Library creation used the immunoSEQ multiplex PCR assay. For the multiplex PCR, a mixture combining 60 forward primers for TCR Vbeta segments and 13 reverse primers for TCR Jbeta segments was used. In its TCRdb copy, this immuneACCESS table keeps in-frame sequences only and misses some clones. Where compared with another copy, unresolved V genes explain less than half of these, and the others have no known cause. Within this sample are 130,000 or so clones, with roughly 82% of them counted one time only. 1.5% of the sample goes to the ten largest clones. The sequencing sample was made of PBMCs. The receptors were sampled from a young woman in good health and CMV-seronegative.

The CDR3 coding sequence is TGTGCCAGCACGGGGGGGCACCAAGAGACCCAGTACTTC. This encodes CASTGGHQETQYF. The chain has TRBV7-6 and TRBJ2-5, with 8 bases that match TRBD2. The CDR3 loop spans 13 amino acids. J was trimmed by 0 bases and V by 7 bases; bases with no gene match: 1. Germline V gives CDR1 SGHVS, CDR2 FNYEAQ.

This chain uses TRBV6-5 with TRBJ1-4, with 8 bases aligning to TRBD1. V trimming: 6 bases; J trimming: 8 bases; junction bases outside the gene matches: 8. Per germline, CDR1 MNHEY and CDR2 SVGAGI. CDR3 length: 14 amino acids. This chain's CDR3 is CASRGGQGNEKLFF. CDR3 DNA: TGTGCCAGCAGGGGAGGACAGGGAAACGAAAAACTGTTTTTT.

This clone occurred a few times. This chain joins TRBV9 and TRBJ2-2; TRBD2 matches 7 bases. V was clipped by 0 bases and J by 3 bases; unmatched bases: 5. CDR1 and CDR2 (germline): SGDLS, YYNGEE. The CDR3 has 16 amino acids. The CDR3 sequence is CASSVVPGGYTGELFF. The CDR3 DNA is TGTGCCAGCAGCGTAGTCCCCGGGGGGTACACCGGGGAGCTGTTTTTT.

CDR3: CAWSGGGDYTF. DNA for the CDR3: TGTGCCTGGAGTGGCGGGGGCGACTACACCTTC. V is TRBV30 and J is TRBJ1-2; a weak D match, TRBD1 (6 bases). Germline loops: CDR1 GTSNPN, CDR2 SVGIG (reference sequence). The germline V and J ends were trimmed by 1 base and 10 bases, with 10 bases remaining between them. The CDR3 spans 11 residues.

V gene TRBV27 combines with J gene TRBJ2-3, with 11 bases that match TRBD2. CDR3 size: 14 residues. V trimming: 3 bases; J trimming: 5 bases; junction bases outside the gene matches: 1. Germline V gene sequence: CDR1 MNHEY, CDR2 SMNVEV (reference sequence). As DNA, the CDR3 is TGTGCCAGCAGTTTTACTAGCGGGAGAGATACGCAGTATTTT. Translating it yields CASSFTSGRDTQYF.

This rearrangement joins TRBV6-1 to TRBJ2-5; D call uncertain. Germline-derived CDR1 and CDR2 are MNHNS and SASEGT. Trimming shortened V by 6 bases and J by 4 bases, and 9 bases separated the two germline ends. The CDR3 covers 12 residues. In DNA, the CDR3 is TGTGCCAGCAGGCCACCGGGAGAGACCCAGTACTTC. Its translation: CASRPPGETQYF.

V is TRBV18 and J is TRBJ2-7, with TRBD1 matching 7 bases. This CDR3 spans 18 amino acids. With V trimmed by 0 bases and J by 4 bases, 15 bases remained unmatched. CDR1 KGHSH and CDR2 LQKENI come from the germline V gene. The CDR3 loop is CASSPPPYGETGIYEQYF. DNA for the CDR3: TGTGCCAGCTCACCACCGCCATATGGAGAGACAGGGATTTACGAGCAGTACTTC.

The gene calls are TRBV4-2 and TRBJ2-5; 7 positions agree with TRBD2. This CDR3 has 16 amino acids. After removal of 1 base from V and 5 bases from J, the junction contained 10 bases not matched to a gene. CDR1 LGHNA and CDR2 YNFKEQ come from the germline V gene. The CDR3 protein is CASSQGGEGLSETQYF. CDR3 coding DNA: TGTGCCAGCAGCCAAGGGGGGGAGGGGTTAAGTGAGACCCAGTACTTC.

This clone came up a few times. The chain joins TRBV7-6 to TRBJ2-7; D call uncertain. There are 15 residues in the CDR3. Germline CDR1 reads SGHVS; CDR2 reads FNYEAQ. V was cut by 6 bases and J by 3 bases, with 18 bases left in between. The CDR3 coding sequence is TGTGCCAGCAGTCACGCCGAACTTTCAGGCTACGAGCAGTACTTC. It encodes CASSHAELSGYEQYF.